Listed below are T cell receptor beta chains from one sample, sequenced in a study of monozygotic twins with cystic fibrosis. TCRdb's copy holds only in-frame clones and misses some; the assay was immunoSEQ multiplex PCR. The sample has around 36,000 clones; more than 55% are singletons. The sample comprised blood. The receptors shown here come from a girl under 18 with cystic fibrosis. Each CDR3 is given with its conserved first and last residue. The D gene is left open where the match is weak. Size values are once, few and many counts, or a class for expanded clones, and some rows have none.

D: TRBD2
V: TRBV4-1
J: TRBJ2-5
length: 13
size: -
CDR3: CASSQLAGETQYF
DNA: TGCGCCAGCAGCCAGTTAGCGGGTGAGACCCAGTACTTC

D: TRBD2
V: TRBV29-1
J: TRBJ2-3
length: 16
size: -
CDR3: CSVEEATSAYTDTQYF
DNA: TGCAGCGTTGAAGAGGCGACTAGCGCCTACACAGATACGCAGTATTTT

D: TRBD2
V: TRBV7-9
J: TRBJ2-7
length: 16
size: -
CDR3: CASSLAASGGFYEQYF
DNA: TGTGCCAGCAGCTTAGCGGCTAGCGGGGGTTTCTACGAGCAGTACTTC

D: TRBD1
V: TRBV7-9
J: TRBJ1-1
length: 15
size: -
CDR3: CASSYWTGRDTEAFF
DNA: TGTGCCAGCAGCTATTGGACAGGGAGGGACACTGAAGCTTTCTTT

D: TRBD2
V: TRBV2
J: TRBJ2-1
length: 13
size: -
CDR3: CASSLKAGVEQFF
DNA: TGTGCCAGCAGTCTCAAAGCGGGAGTTGAGCAGTTCTTC

D: -
V: TRBV7-8
J: TRBJ1-5
length: 12
size: few
CDR3: CASSPSSQPQHF
DNA: TGTGCCAGCAGTCCCTCAAGTCAGCCCCAGCATTTT

D: TRBD1
V: TRBV18
J: TRBJ1-5
length: 15
size: -
CDR3: CASSLDRGPNQPQHF
DNA: TGTGCCAGCTCTCTGGACAGGGGCCCAAATCAGCCCCAGCATTTT

D: -
V: TRBV20-1
J: TRBJ1-1
length: 11
size: -
CDR3: CSARENTEAFF
DNA: TGCAGTGCTAGGGAAAACACTGAAGCTTTCTTT

D: -
V: TRBV7-8
J: TRBJ1-5
length: 17
size: few
CDR3: CASSPDRIRAYYQPQHF
DNA: TGTGCCAGCAGCCCCGACAGGATTCGGGCATACTATCAGCCCCAGCATTTT

D: TRBD1
V: TRBV6-5
J: TRBJ1-4
length: 14
size: -
CDR3: CASSPGTGSVKLFF
DNA: TGTGCCAGCTCGCCCGGGACAGGGAGCGTAAAACTGTTTTTT